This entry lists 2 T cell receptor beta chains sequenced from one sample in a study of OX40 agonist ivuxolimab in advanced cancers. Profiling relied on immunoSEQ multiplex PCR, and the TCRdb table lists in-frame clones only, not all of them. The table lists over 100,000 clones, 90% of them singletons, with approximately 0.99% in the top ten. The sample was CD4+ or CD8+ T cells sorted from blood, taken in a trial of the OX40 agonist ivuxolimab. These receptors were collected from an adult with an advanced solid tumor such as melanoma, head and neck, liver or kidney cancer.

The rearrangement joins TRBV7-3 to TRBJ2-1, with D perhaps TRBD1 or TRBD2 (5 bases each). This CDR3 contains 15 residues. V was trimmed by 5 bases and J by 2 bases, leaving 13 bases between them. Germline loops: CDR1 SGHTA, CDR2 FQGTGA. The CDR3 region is CASSPEGSPYNEQFF. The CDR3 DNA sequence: TGTGCCAGCAGCCCCGAGGGGTCTCCCTACAATGAGCAGTTCTTC.

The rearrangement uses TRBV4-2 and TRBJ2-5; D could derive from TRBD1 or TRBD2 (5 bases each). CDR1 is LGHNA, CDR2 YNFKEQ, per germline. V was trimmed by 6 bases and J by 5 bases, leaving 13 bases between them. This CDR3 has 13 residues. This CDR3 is CASSPGAFETQYF. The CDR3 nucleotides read TGTGCCAGCAGTCCCGGGGCGTTCGAGACCCAGTACTTC.